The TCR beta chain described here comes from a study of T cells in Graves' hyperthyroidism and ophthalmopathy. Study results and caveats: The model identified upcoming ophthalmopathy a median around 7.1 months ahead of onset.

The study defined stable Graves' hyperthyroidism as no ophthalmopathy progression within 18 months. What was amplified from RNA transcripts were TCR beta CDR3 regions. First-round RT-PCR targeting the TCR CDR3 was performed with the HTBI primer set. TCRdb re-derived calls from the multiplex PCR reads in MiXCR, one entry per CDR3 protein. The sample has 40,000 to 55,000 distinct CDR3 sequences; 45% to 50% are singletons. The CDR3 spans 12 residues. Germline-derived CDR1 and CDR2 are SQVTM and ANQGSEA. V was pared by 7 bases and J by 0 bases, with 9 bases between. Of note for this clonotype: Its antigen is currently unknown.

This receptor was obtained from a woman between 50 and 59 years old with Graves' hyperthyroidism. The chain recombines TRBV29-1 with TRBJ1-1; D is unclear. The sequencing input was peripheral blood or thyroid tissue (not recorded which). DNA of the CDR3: TGCAGCGCGAGCGGGGTGAACACTGAAGCTTTCTTT. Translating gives CSASGVNTEAFF. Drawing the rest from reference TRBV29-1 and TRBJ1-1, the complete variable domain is SAVISQKPSRDICQRGTSLTIQCQVDSQVTMMFWYRQQPGQSLTLIATANQGSEATYESGFVIDKFPISRPNLTFSTLTVSNMSPEDSSIYLCSASGVNTEAFFGQGTRLTVV.